This T cell receptor beta chain was sequenced during a study of cytomegalovirus exposure and HLA in healthy donors. Study results and limitations: Whilst most TCR sequences proved rare, a subset of public TCRs occurred across many donors.

13 Jbeta primers and 60 Vbeta primers were used for the PCR. Using immunoSEQ multiplex PCR, the repertoire was profiled, and TCRdb retains in-frame clones only, with some absent. Found here are around 170,000 clones, about 82% of them singletons; the top ten hold approximately 2.1%. Concerning this clone: The antigen is undetermined.

Trimming removed 1 base from V and 0 bases from J; junction bases left unmatched: 3. Germline V lookup: CDR1 MNHNS, CDR2 SASEGT. CDR3 length equals 16 residues. Sequencing input: PBMCs. This receptor was obtained from a woman aged 25-40 years in good health and CMV-seronegative. This chain connects TRBV6-1 to TRBJ2-1, with 7 bases fitting TRBD2. CDR3 coding DNA: TGTGCCAGCAGTGAAGTGGGCGGGAGCTCCTACAATGAGCAGTTCTTC. Translating gives CASSEVGGSSYNEQFF.